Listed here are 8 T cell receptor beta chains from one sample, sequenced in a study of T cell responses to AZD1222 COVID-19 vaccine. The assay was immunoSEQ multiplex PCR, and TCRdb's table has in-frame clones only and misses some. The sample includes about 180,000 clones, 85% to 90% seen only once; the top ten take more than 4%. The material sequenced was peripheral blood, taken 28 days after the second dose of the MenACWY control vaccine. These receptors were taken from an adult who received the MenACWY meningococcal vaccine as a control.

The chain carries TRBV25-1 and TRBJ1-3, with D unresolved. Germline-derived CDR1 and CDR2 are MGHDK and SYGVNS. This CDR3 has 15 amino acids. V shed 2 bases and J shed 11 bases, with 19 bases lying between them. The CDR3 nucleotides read TGTGCCAGCAGTGAAGAGGCGGTAGGCCTTTCCCCCATATATTTT. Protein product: CASSEEAVGLSPIYF.

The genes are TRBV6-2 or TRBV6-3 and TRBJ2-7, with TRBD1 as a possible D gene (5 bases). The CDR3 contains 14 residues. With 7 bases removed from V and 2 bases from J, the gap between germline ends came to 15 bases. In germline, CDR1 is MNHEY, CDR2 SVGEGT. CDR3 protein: CASTPQGHPYEQYF. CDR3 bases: TGTGCCAGCACCCCCCAAGGACACCCCTACGAGCAGTACTTC.

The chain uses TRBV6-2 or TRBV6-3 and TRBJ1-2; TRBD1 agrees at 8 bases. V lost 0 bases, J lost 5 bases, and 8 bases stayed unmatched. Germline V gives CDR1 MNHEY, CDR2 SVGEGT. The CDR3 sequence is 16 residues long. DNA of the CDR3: TGTGCCAGCAGTTACTCCGGGACAGGAATCCGATATGGCTACACCTTC. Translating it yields CASSYSGTGIRYGYTF.

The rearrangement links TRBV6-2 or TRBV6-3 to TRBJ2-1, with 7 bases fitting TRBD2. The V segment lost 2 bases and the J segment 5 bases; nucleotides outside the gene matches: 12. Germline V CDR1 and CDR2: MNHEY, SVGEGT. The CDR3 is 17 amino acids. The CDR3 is CASSYRLATTLHNEQFF. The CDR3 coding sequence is TGTGCCAGCAGTTACAGACTAGCTACGACACTTCACAATGAGCAGTTCTTC.

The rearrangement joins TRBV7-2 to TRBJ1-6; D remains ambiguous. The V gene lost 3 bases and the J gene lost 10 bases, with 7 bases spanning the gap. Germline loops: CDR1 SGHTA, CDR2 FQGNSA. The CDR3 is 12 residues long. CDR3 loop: CASSLAKSPLHF. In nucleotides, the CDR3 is TGTGCCAGCAGCTTGGCGAAATCACCCCTCCACTTT. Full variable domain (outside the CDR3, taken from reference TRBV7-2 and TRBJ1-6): GAGVSQSPSNKVTEKGKDVELRCDPISGHTALYWYRQSLGQGLEFLIYFQGNSAPDKSGLPSDRFSAERTGGSVSTLTIQRTQQEDSAVYLCASSLAKSPLHFGNGTRLTVT.

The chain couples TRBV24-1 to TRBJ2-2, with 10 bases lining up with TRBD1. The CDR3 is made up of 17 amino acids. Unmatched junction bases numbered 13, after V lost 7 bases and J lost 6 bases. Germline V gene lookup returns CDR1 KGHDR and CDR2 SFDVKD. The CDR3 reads CATRPTSGTGDSGELFF. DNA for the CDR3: TGTGCCACCAGACCCACTTCCGGGACAGGGGATTCCGGGGAGCTGTTTTTT.

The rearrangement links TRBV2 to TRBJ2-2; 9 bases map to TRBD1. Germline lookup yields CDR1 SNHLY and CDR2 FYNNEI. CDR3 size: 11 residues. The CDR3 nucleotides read TGTGCGACCGGTGGGACAGGGCGTCTGTTTTTT. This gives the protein CATGGTGRLFF.

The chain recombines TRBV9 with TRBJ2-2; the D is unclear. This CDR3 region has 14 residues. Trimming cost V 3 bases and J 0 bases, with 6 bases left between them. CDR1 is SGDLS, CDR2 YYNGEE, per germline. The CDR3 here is CASSGYPNTGELFF. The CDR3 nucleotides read TGTGCCAGCAGCGGATACCCGAACACCGGGGAGCTGTTTTTT.